The present TCR beta chain was sequenced within a study of blood T cell repertoires in COVID-19. Profiling relied on immunoSEQ multiplex PCR, and the TCRdb table lists in-frame clones only, not all of them. The table has about 140,000 clones, 70% to 90% seen once. Looked up from germline, CDR1 is MNHEY and CDR2 is SMNVEV (reference sequence). V was pared by 5 bases and J by 5 bases, with 9 bases of the junction left unmatched. This CDR3 contains 14 residues. The rearrangement uses TRBV27 and TRBJ2-7, with 7 bases aligning to TRBD1. The sequenced sample was peripheral blood. This receptor was taken from a human donor in a cohort sampled during active COVID-19. Here the CDR3 DNA reads TGTGCCAGCAGTAAGGAATGGACAGGCAACGAGCAGTACTTC. Translated, it gives CASSKEWTGNEQYF.